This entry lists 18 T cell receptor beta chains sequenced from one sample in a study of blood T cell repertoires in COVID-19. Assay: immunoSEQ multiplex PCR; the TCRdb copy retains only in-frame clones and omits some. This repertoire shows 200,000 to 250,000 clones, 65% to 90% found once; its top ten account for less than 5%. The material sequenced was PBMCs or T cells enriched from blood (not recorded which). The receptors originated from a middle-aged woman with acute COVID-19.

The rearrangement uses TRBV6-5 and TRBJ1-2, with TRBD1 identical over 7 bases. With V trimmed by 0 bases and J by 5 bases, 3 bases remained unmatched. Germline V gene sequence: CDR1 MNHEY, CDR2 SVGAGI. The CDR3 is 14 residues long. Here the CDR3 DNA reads TGTGCCAGCAGTTACTCTTCGGGACAGTATGGCTACACCTTC. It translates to CASSYSSGQYGYTF.

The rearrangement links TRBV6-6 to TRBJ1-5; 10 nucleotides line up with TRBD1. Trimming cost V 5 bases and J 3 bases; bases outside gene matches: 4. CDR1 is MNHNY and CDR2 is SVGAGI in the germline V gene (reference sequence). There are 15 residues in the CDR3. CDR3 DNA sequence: TGTGCCAGCAGTGGGGGACAGGGGCACAATCAGCCCCAGCATTTT. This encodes CASSGGQGHNQPQHF.

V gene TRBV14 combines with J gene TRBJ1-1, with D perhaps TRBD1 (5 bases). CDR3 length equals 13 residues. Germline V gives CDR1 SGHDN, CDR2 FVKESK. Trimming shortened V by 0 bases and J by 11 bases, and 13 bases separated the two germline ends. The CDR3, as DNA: TGTGCCAGCAGCCAAGAGGAGGCGGGACGGGCTTTCTTT. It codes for CASSQEEAGRAFF.

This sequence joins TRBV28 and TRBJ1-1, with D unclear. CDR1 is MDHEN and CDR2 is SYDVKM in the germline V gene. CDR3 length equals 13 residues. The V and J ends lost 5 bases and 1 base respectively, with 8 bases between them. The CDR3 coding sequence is TGTGCCAGCAGTACCCAGAAGAACACTGAAGCTTTCTTT. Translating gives CASSTQKNTEAFF.

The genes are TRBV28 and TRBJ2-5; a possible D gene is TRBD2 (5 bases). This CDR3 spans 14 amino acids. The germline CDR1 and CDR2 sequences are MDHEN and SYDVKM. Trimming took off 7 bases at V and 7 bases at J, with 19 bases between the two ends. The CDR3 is CASTPVGTAGTQYF. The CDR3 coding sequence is TGTGCCAGCACCCCCGTCGGCACCGCGGGGACCCAGTACTTC.

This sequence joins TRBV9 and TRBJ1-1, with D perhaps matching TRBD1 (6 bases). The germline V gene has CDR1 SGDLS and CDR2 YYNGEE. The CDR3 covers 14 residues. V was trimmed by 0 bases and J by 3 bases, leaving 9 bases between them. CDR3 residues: CASSVGQGHTEAFF. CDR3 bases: TGTGCCAGCAGCGTAGGTCAGGGGCACACTGAAGCTTTCTTT.

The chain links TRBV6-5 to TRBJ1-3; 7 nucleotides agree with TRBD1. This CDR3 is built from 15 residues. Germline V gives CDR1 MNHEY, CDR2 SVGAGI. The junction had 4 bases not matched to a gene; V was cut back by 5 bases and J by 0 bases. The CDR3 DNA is TGTGCCAGCAGTCGGGGGACAGACTCTGGAAACACCATATATTTT. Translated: CASSRGTDSGNTIYF.

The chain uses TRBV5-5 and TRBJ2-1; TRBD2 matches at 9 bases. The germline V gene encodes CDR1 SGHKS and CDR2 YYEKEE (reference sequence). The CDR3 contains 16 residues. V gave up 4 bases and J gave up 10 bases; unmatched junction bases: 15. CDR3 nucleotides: TGTGCCAGCAGCCCCGGGGGTAGCGGGAGCTTACGCGAGCAGTTCTTC. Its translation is CASSPGGSGSLREQFF.

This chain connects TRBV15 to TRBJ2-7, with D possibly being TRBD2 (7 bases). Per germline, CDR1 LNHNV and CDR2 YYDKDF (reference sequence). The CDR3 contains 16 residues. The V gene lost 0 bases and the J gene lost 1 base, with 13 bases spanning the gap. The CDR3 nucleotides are TGTGCCACCAGCAGAGAGGGGGCGGGAGAGTCCTACGAGCAGTACTTC. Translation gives CATSREGAGESYEQYF.

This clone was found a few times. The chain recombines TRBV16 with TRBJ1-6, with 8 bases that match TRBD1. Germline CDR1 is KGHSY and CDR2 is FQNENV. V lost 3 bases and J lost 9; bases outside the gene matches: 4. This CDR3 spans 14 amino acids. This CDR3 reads CASSHRQGASPLHF. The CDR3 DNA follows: TGTGCCAGCAGCCATAGGCAGGGGGCTTCACCCCTCCACTTT.

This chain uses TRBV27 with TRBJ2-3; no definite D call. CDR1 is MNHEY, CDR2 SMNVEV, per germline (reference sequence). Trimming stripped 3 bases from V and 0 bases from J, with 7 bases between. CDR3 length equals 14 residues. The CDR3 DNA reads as TGTGCCAGCAGTTTCGCGGATAGCACAGATACGCAGTATTTT. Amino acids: CASSFADSTDTQYF.

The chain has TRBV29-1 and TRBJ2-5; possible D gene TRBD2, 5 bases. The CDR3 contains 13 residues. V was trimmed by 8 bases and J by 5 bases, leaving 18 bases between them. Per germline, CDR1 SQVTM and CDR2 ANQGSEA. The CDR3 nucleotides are TGCAGCTTTACCCCCACTAGTGCTGAGACCCAGTACTTC. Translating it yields CSFTPTSAETQYF.

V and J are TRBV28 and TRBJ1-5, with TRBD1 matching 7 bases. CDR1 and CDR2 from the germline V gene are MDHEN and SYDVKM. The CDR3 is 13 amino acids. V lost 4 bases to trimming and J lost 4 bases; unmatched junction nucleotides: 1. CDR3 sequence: CASSSTGNQPQHF. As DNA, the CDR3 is TGTGCCAGCAGTTCGACAGGGAATCAGCCCCAGCATTTT.

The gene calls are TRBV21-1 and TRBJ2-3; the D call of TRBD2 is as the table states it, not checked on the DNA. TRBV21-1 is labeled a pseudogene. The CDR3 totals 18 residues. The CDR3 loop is CASSKGGLASRTLDTQYF. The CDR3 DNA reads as TGTGCCAGCAGCAAAGGGGGTTTGGCTAGCCGCACGCTGGATACGCAGTATTTT.

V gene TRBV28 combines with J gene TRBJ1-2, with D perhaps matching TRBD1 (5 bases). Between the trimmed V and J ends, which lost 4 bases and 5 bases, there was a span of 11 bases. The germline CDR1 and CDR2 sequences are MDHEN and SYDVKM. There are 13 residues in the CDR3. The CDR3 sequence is CASSSSPGYGYTF. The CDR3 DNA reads TGTGCCAGCAGTTCGAGTCCAGGGTATGGCTACACCTTC.

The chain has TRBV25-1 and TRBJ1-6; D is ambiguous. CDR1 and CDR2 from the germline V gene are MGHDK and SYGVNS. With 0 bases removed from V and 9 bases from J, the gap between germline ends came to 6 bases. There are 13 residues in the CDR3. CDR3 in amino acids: CASSEYRGSPLHF. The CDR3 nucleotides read TGTGCCAGCAGTGAATATCGGGGTTCACCCCTCCACTTT.

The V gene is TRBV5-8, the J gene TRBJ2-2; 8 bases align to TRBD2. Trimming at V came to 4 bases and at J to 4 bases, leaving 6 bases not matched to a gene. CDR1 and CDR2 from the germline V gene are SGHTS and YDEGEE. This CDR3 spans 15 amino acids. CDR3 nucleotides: TGTGCCAGCAGCAGAGCGGGAGTGGTCACCGGGGAGCTGTTTTTT. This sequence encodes CASSRAGVVTGELFF.

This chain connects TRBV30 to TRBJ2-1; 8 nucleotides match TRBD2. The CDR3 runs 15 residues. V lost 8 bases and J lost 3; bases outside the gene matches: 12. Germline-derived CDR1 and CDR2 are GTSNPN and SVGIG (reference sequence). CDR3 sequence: CARLYPGLGYNEQFF. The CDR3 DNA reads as TGTGCCCGATTATATCCGGGACTAGGCTACAATGAGCAGTTCTTC.